The rows below give T cell receptor beta chains drawn from one sample of a study of human T cells and chemical hapten exposure. TCRdb independently ran MiXCR on the RACE reads; one entry per CDR3 protein. The profile covers around 110,000 distinct CDR3 sequences, with about 12% appearing a single time and over 1.1% taken by the ten largest. Source: whole blood, taken in connection with sensitization to the hapten diphenylcyclopropenone (DPC). The receptors here all came from a woman aged 50 to 60 with alopecia areata. Some clones in this sample may be carry-over from other donors' samples. Both conserved end residues are part of each CDR3. Each record gives: CDR3 length, clone size, V gene, J gene, D gene, CDR3 DNA, CDR3 protein. A D gene is named only where the DNA matches it firmly. Expanded clones are given a class, and other clones once, few, many or no size at all.

cdr3_length: 13; clone_size: -; v_call: TRBV20-1; j_call: TRBJ1-4; d_call: -; cdr3_nt: TGCAGTGCTAGAGGGACAGACTATGAAAAACTGTTTTTT; cdr3_aa: CSARGTDYEKLFF
cdr3_length: 12; clone_size: many; v_call: TRBV5-5; j_call: TRBJ1-1; d_call: -; cdr3_nt: TGTGCCAGCAGCCCCGGACCGTATGAAGCTTTCTTT; cdr3_aa: CASSPGPYEAFF
cdr3_length: 15; clone_size: -; v_call: TRBV6-5; j_call: TRBJ1-1; d_call: TRBD1; cdr3_nt: TGTGCCAGCAGTCCCAGGGGGACAGGGAACACTGAAGCTTTCTTT; cdr3_aa: CASSPRGTGNTEAFF
cdr3_length: 16; clone_size: medium-sized; v_call: TRBV2; j_call: TRBJ2-1; d_call: TRBD2; cdr3_nt: TGTGCCAGCAGTGGACAACTAGCGGGGCCCTACAATGAGCAGTTCTTC; cdr3_aa: CASSGQLAGPYNEQFF
cdr3_length: 14; clone_size: -; v_call: TRBV7-2; j_call: TRBJ1-3; d_call: -; cdr3_nt: TGTGCCAGCAGTTACGACCACTCTGGAAACACCATATATTTT; cdr3_aa: CASSYDHSGNTIYF
cdr3_length: 14; clone_size: -; v_call: TRBV19; j_call: TRBJ2-1; d_call: TRBD2; cdr3_nt: TGTGCCAGTAGTATCCTAGCGGGAGGCAATGAGCAGTTCTTC; cdr3_aa: CASSILAGGNEQFF
cdr3_length: 16; clone_size: -; v_call: TRBV6-5; j_call: TRBJ2-2; d_call: -; cdr3_nt: TGTGCCAGCAGTTACGTGGCAGGGCCAAAGACCGGGGAGCTGTTTTTT; cdr3_aa: CASSYVAGPKTGELFF
cdr3_length: 16; clone_size: few; v_call: TRBV18; j_call: TRBJ2-3; d_call: -; cdr3_nt: TGTGCCAGCTCCCCCCGGGCGCAGGGATTAACGGATACGCAGTATTTT; cdr3_aa: CASSPRAQGLTDTQYF
cdr3_length: 14; clone_size: many; v_call: TRBV12-3/TRBV12-4; j_call: TRBJ1-2; d_call: TRBD1; cdr3_nt: TGTGCCAGCAGTACCACGACAGGGATACATGGCTACACCTTC; cdr3_aa: CASSTTTGIHGYTF
cdr3_length: 15; clone_size: many; v_call: TRBV3-1; j_call: TRBJ2-2; d_call: TRBD1; cdr3_nt: TGTGCCAGCAGCCGTCGGACAGGTCCTACCGGGGAGCTGTTTTTT; cdr3_aa: CASSRRTGPTGELFF
cdr3_length: 12; clone_size: -; v_call: TRBV10-1; j_call: TRBJ1-5; d_call: -; cdr3_nt: TGCGCCAGCAGTGAGACTTATCAGCCCCAGCATTTT; cdr3_aa: CASSETYQPQHF
cdr3_length: 16; clone_size: few; v_call: TRBV5-1; j_call: TRBJ1-1; d_call: -; cdr3_nt: TGCGCCAGCAGCTTGGTGCAGGGCTTGGGGAACACTGAAGCTTTCTTT; cdr3_aa: CASSLVQGLGNTEAFF
cdr3_length: 18; clone_size: many; v_call: TRBV18; j_call: TRBJ2-6; d_call: TRBD1; cdr3_nt: TGTGCCAGCTCACCAAGGGACAGGGGGACGGCTGGGGCCAACGTCCTGACTTTC; cdr3_aa: CASSPRDRGTAGANVLTF
cdr3_length: 14; clone_size: few; v_call: TRBV5-1; j_call: TRBJ1-2; d_call: TRBD1; cdr3_nt: TGCGCCAGCAGCTCCCAGGGGGTCTCGGAGGGCTACACCTTC; cdr3_aa: CASSSQGVSEGYTF
cdr3_length: 11; clone_size: few; v_call: TRBV5-5; j_call: TRBJ1-3; d_call: -; cdr3_nt: TGTGCCAGCACCTTGGGGTTCACCATATATTTT; cdr3_aa: CASTLGFTIYF
cdr3_length: 14; clone_size: few; v_call: TRBV5-1; j_call: TRBJ2-3; d_call: -; cdr3_nt: TGCGCCAGCGGCCCCTCTGGGGGCACAGATACGCAGTATTTT; cdr3_aa: CASGPSGGTDTQYF
cdr3_length: 16; clone_size: few; v_call: TRBV18; j_call: TRBJ1-5; d_call: -; cdr3_nt: TGTGCCAGCTCACCCATGGGTGGGGTTGGGAGTCAGCCCCAGCATTTT; cdr3_aa: CASSPMGGVGSQPQHF
cdr3_length: 16; clone_size: few; v_call: TRBV18; j_call: TRBJ1-3; d_call: -; cdr3_nt: TGTGCCAGCTCACCCCCCGGGGCCCTCTCTGGAAACACCATATATTTT; cdr3_aa: CASSPPGALSGNTIYF
cdr3_length: 16; clone_size: many; v_call: TRBV27; j_call: TRBJ2-1; d_call: TRBD1; cdr3_nt: TGTGCCAGCAGAGACGACAGGGTCTCCATATACAATGAGCAGTTCTTC; cdr3_aa: CASRDDRVSIYNEQFF
cdr3_length: 20; clone_size: many; v_call: TRBV4-3; j_call: TRBJ2-1; d_call: -; cdr3_nt: TGCGCCAGCAGCCAAGATACGGTGTCGAGCTCCCAGAGCTCCTACAATGAGCAGTTCTTC; cdr3_aa: CASSQDTVSSSQSSYNEQFF
cdr3_length: 13; clone_size: -; v_call: TRBV29-1; j_call: TRBJ1-4; d_call: TRBD1; cdr3_nt: TGCAGCGTTGGGGGACAGGGAAATGAAAAACTGTTTTTT; cdr3_aa: CSVGGQGNEKLFF